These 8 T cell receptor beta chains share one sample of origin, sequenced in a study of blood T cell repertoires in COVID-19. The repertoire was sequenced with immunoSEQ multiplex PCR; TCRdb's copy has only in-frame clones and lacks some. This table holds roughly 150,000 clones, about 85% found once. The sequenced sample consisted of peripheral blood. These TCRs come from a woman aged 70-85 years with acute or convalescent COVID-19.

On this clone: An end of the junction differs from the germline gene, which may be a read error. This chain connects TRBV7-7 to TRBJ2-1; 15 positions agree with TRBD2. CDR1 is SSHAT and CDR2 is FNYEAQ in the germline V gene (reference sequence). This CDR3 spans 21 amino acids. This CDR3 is CASSRGTSGGPRATSYNEQFF. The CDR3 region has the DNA TGTGCTAGCAGCCGGGGGACTAGCGGGGGGCCCCGTGCTACCTCCTACAATGAGCAGTTCTTC.

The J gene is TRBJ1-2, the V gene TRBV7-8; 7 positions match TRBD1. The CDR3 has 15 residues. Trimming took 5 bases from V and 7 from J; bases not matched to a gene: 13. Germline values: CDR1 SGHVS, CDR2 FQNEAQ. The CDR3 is CASSPAPHRGSGYTF. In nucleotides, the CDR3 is TGTGCCAGCAGCCCCGCCCCCCACAGGGGCTCTGGCTACACCTTC.

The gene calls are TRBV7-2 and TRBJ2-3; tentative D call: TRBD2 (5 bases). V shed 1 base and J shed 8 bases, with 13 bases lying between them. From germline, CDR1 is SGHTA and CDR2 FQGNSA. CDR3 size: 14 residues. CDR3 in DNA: TGTGCCAGCAGCTTAGTCGAGGGAAAGGGTACGCAGTATTTT. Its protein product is CASSLVEGKGTQYF.

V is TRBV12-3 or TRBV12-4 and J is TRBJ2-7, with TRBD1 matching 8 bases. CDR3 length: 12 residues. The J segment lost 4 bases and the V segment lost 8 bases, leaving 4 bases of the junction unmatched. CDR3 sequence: CASCGQGYEQYF. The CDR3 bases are TGTGCCAGCTGTGGACAGGGTTACGAGCAGTACTTC.

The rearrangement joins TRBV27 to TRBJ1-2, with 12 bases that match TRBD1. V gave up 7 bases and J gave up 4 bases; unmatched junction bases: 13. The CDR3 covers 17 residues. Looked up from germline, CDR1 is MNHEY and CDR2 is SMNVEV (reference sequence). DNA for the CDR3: TGTGCCAGCACCCCTGGGAGGGACAGGGGGCCGAGCTATGGCTACACCTTC. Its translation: CASTPGRDRGPSYGYTF.

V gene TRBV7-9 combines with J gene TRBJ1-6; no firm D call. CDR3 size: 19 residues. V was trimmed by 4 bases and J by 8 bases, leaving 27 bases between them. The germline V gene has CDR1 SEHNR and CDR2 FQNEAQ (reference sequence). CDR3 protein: CASSSDRERDRGWDSPLHF. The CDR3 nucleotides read TGTGCCAGCAGCTCCGACCGAGAGAGGGATAGAGGGTGGGATTCACCCCTCCACTTT.

The CDR3 region is CASRPGAGNQPQHF. The CDR3 DNA reads as TGTGCCAGTCGGCCGGGAGCGGGCAATCAGCCCCAGCATTTT. The J gene is TRBJ1-5, the V gene TRBV19, with D uncertain. Germline CDR1 LNHDA, CDR2 SQIVND (reference sequence). The V end lost 8 bases, the J end lost 2 bases, and 13 bases lay between the germline ends. CDR3 length: 14 amino acids. The full variable domain, with the rest looked up from reference TRBV19 and TRBJ1-5, is DGGITQSPKYLFRKEGQNVTLSCEQNLNHDAMYWYRQDPGQGLRLIYYSQIVNDFQKGDIAEGYSVSREKKESFPLTVTSAQKNPTAFYLCASRPGAGNQPQHFGDGTRLSIL.

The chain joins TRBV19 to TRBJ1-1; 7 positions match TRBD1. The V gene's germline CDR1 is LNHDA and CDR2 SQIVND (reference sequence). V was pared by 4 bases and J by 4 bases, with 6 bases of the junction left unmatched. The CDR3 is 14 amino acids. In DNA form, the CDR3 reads TGTGCCAGTAGTAAAGCCAGGGGGACCACTGAAGCTTTCTTT. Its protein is CASSKARGTTEAFF.